Listed here are 31 T cell receptor beta chains from one sample, sequenced in a study of CD8+CD57+ T cells in acquired aplastic anemia. Genomic DNA acted as the template from which TCR beta VDJ combination and CDR3 sequence profiling were carried out. TCRdb passed the reads through MiXCR, listing each CDR3 protein once. The profile shows roughly 420,000 distinct CDR3 sequences, 60% to 80% of them singletons. Sequences were obtained from sorted CD4+, CD8+, or CD8+CD57+ T cells (not recorded which) from PBMCs. These receptors were taken from a human donor in good health, serving as a control.

The chain couples TRBV6-6 to TRBJ1-2; a possible D gene is TRBD1 (5 bases). Per germline, CDR1 MNHNY and CDR2 SVGAGI (reference sequence). The CDR3 spans 15 residues. The V end was cut by 4 bases, the J end by 6 bases, with 18 bases between. CDR3 DNA: TGTGCCAGCAGTTCCCCGGGACGGAGGATGGATGGCTACACCTTC. Translated: CASSSPGRRMDGYTF.

On this clonotype: The junction differs from germline at one of its ends, possibly a read error. The V and J genes are TRBV6-6 and TRBJ1-2, with 8 bases that match TRBD1. Looked up from germline, CDR1 is MNHNY and CDR2 is SVGAGI (reference sequence). This CDR3 region has 16 residues. The CDR3 bases are TGTGCCAGCAGTCAAGCAGGGGGCGGTCAGAGCTATGGCTACGCCTTC. It translates to CASSQAGGGQSYGYAF.

The chain carries TRBV5-8 and TRBJ2-1; D not certain. The V gene's germline CDR1 is SGHTS and CDR2 YDEGEE. V lost 4 bases to trimming and J lost 8 bases, with 10 bases between them. This CDR3 has 12 residues. The CDR3 loop is CASSRAIDEQFF. The CDR3 region has the DNA TGTGCCAGCAGCAGGGCTATCGATGAGCAGTTCTTC.

This clonotype was counted ten times or more. The V call is TRBV7-2, the J call TRBJ2-5; TRBD2 agrees at 12 bases. CDR3 size: 16 residues. V lost 6 bases and J lost 1; bases outside the gene matches: 6. CDR1 is SGHTA, CDR2 FQGNSA, per germline. The CDR3 coding sequence is TGTGCCAGCAGTCCATCTAGCGGGGGGGCCCAAGAGACCCAGTACTTC. This sequence encodes CASSPSSGGAQETQYF.

Remarks on this clonotype: Just one base apart from a much larger clone, this may be a read error. This chain uses TRBV4-1 with TRBJ1-2; 7 bases are a match to TRBD1. The germline CDR1 and CDR2 sequences are MGHRA and YSYEKL. The CDR3 totals 14 residues. The CDR3 region is CASSFPGQKYGDTF. CDR3 coding DNA: TGCGCCAGCAGCTTTCCGGGACAGAAGTATGGCGACACCTTC.

The chain employs TRBV9 and TRBJ2-7, with TRBD1 identical over 9 bases. Unmatched junction bases numbered 13, after V lost 2 bases and J lost 7 bases. The germline gives CDR1 SGDLS, CDR2 YYNGEE. There are 16 residues in the CDR3. CDR3: CASSVGTGRETQEQYF. Here the CDR3 DNA reads TGTGCCAGCAGCGTCGGGACAGGGAGGGAGACCCAGGAGCAGTACTTC. The full variable domain, its missing parts supplied by reference TRBV9 and TRBJ2-7, is DSGVTQTPKHLITATGQRVTLRCSPRSGDLSVYWYQQSLDQGLQFLIQYYNGEERAKGNILERFSAQQFPDLHSELNLSSLELGDSALYFCASSVGTGRETQEQYFGPGTRLTVT.

This clonotype showed up just a few times. This sequence joins TRBV7-6 and TRBJ2-3; 8 bases agree with TRBD1. Germline V gene sequence: CDR1 SGHVS, CDR2 FNYEAQ. The CDR3 runs 15 residues. Germline trimming cut 0 bases from V and 3 bases from J; bases unmatched to any gene: 2. The CDR3 region is CASSLAGQGTDTQYF. The CDR3 nucleotides read TGTGCCAGCAGCTTAGCCGGACAGGGAACAGATACGCAGTATTTT.

This clonotype was seen at least ten times. CDR3 coding DNA: TGTGCCAGCAGCCGAGTGGGGGAGACCCAGTACTTC. Protein product: CASSRVGETQYF. V usage is TRBV3-1 and J usage is TRBJ2-5, with no clear D. This CDR3 is 12 amino acids long. Trimming removed 4 bases at V and 5 bases at J, with 8 bases between. Germline V CDR1 and CDR2: LGHDT, YNNKEL (reference sequence).

This clonotype occurred once. V usage is TRBV24-1 and J usage is TRBJ2-5; 10 positions agree with TRBD1. J lost 9 bases, V lost 3 bases, and 12 bases had no gene match. The CDR3 runs 16 residues. The germline CDR1 and CDR2 sequences are KGHDR and SFDVKD. CDR3 region: CATSDPGQGPREPQYF. The CDR3, as DNA: TGTGCCACCAGTGATCCGGGACAGGGGCCGAGGGAGCCCCAGTACTTC.

This clonotype was counted many times. The V and J genes are TRBV19 and TRBJ1-3; D gene uncertain. Germline-derived CDR1 and CDR2 are LNHDA and SQIVND (reference sequence). V lost 5 bases, J lost 1 base, and 6 bases lay in between. The CDR3 has 13 amino acids. For the CDR3, the DNA is TGTGCCAGTAGTCGAGAATCTGGAAACACCATATATTTT. It specifies CASSRESGNTIYF. The variable domain in full, completed from reference TRBV19 and TRBJ1-3, reads DGGITQSPKYLFRKEGQNVTLSCEQNLNHDAMYWYRQDPGQGLRLIYYSQIVNDFQKGDIAEGYSVSREKKESFPLTVTSAQKNPTAFYLCASSRESGNTIYFGEGSWLTVV.

Details on this clonotype: Relative to the germline gene, one junction end is altered; a read error may explain this. The chain has TRBV7-2 and TRBJ2-7, with TRBD2 identical over 7 bases. The CDR3 has 15 amino acids. CDR1 is SGHTA and CDR2 is FQGNSA in the germline V gene. Written as DNA, the CDR3 is TGTGCCAGCAGCTCGGGAGGTGGCGGCGAGACCGAGCACTACTTC. This encodes CASSSGGGGETEHYF.

The J gene is TRBJ2-7, the V gene TRBV19; TRBD1 aligns across 8 bases. The CDR3 totals 13 residues. V shed 1 base, J shed 12 bases, and the junction held 8 bases outside the gene matches. Germline V CDR1 and CDR2: LNHDA, SQIVND (reference sequence). CDR3 residues: CASSIGQGWWRYF. CDR3 nucleotides: TGTGCCAGTAGTATAGGACAGGGGTGGTGGCGGTACTTC.

This clonotype turned up a few times. It may be a read error: a sequence one base away is much more abundant. The chain joins TRBV2 to TRBJ1-2, with D perhaps matching TRBD1 (5 bases). CDR3 length equals 15 residues. Trimming shortened V by 5 bases and J by 4 bases, and 17 bases separated the two germline ends. Per the germline V gene, CDR1 is SNHLY and CDR2 is FYNNEI. Here the CDR3 DNA reads TGTGCCAGCAGTCGGACCGCAGGGCCATCCTATGGCTACACCTTC. Its protein is CASSRTAGPSYGYTF.

On this clonotype: The junction departs from germline at one end; a sequencing error may be responsible. V and J are TRBV2 and TRBJ2-5; D gene uncertain. CDR3 length: 13 amino acids. Per germline, CDR1 SNHLY and CDR2 FYNNEI. The CDR3, as DNA: TGTGCCAGCAGTGGTGGCAGGACCAACAATGAGCAGTTC. It is translated as CASSGGRTNNEQF.

The rearrangement links TRBV20-1 to TRBJ1-4; no clear D gene. The V and J ends lost 5 bases and 7 bases respectively, with 14 bases between them. The CDR3 is 13 amino acids. CDR1 and CDR2 (germline): DFQATT, SNEGSKA (reference sequence). The CDR3 DNA reads TGCAGTGCTGGAGGAGAGGCGTGTGAAAAACTGTTTTTT. Translated: CSAGGEACEKLFF.

With respect to this clonotype: This is likely a read error, given that the CDR3 carries no conserved phenylalanine or tryptophan at its end. No DNA is shown, since the ends of the CDR3 on it are uncertain; the CDR3 is the one TCRdb lists. The chain combines TRBV19 with TRBJ2-2; the table's D call of TRBD1 was not tested on the DNA. The CDR3 totals 16 residues, both ends included. CDR1 and CDR2 from the germline V gene are LNHDA and SQIVND (reference sequence). The CDR3 sequence: CASSTTGRGTGEQHFV.

This clonotype appeared a few times. A much larger clone differs by one base, so this may be a read error. The chain combines TRBV6-1 with TRBJ2-2, with TRBD1 matching 10 bases. Per germline, CDR1 MNHNS and CDR2 SASEGT. J lost 3 bases, V lost 11 bases, and 6 bases had no gene match. This CDR3 is 14 amino acids long. This CDR3 is CAGRDRGHTGELFF. Written as DNA, the CDR3 is TGTGCCGGCCGTGACAGGGGGCACACCGGGGAGCTGTTTTTT.

About this clonotype: The junction departs from germline at one end; a sequencing error may be responsible. The gene calls are TRBV7-9 and TRBJ2-1, with D possibly matching TRBD2 (5 bases). From germline, CDR1 is SEHNR and CDR2 FQNEAQ (reference sequence). The CDR3 contains 15 residues. This chain's CDR3 is CASSFSAEAFSEQFF. The DNA of the CDR3 is TGTGCCAGCAGCTTTAGCGCTGAAGCTTTCTCTGAGCAATTCTTC.

The rearrangement uses TRBV2 and TRBJ2-5; maybe TRBD1 (6 bases). The CDR3 contains 15 residues. Trimming removed 4 bases at V and 8 bases at J, with 20 bases between. Per germline, CDR1 SNHLY and CDR2 FYNNEI. CDR3 sequence: CASSALRHEGDTQYF. The CDR3 DNA reads as TGTGCCAGCAGTGCCCTGCGCCACGAGGGGGATACCCAGTACTTC.

The chain is built from TRBV5-1 and TRBJ1-6, with a tentative D call TRBD1 (5 bases). This CDR3 comprises 13 residues. CDR1 and CDR2 (germline): SGHRS, YFSETQ. Between the trimmed V and J ends, which lost 0 bases and 10 bases, there was a span of 8 bases. CDR3: CASSLAGRSPLHF. The CDR3 DNA reads as TGCGCCAGCAGCTTGGCAGGGCGATCACCCCTCCACTTT.

V is TRBV10-3 and J is TRBJ1-1; TRBD1 is a possible D gene (5 bases). This CDR3 contains 14 residues. The V gene lost 10 bases and the J gene lost 2 bases, with 17 bases spanning the gap. The germline gives CDR1 ENHRY, CDR2 SYGVKD. The CDR3 nucleotides read TGTGCCACTGACCGGGACGGAAGTAACACTGAAGCTTTCTTT. Its protein is CATDRDGSNTEAFF.

This clonotype occurred many times. This chain uses TRBV29-1 with TRBJ2-5, with D possibly being TRBD2 (7 bases). The V gene's germline CDR1 is SQVTM and CDR2 ANQGSEA. The V and J ends lost 5 bases and 6 bases respectively, with 22 bases between them. This CDR3 is 15 amino acids long. This chain's CDR3 is CSVQHWTAGTKTQYF. As DNA, the CDR3 is TGCAGCGTTCAACACTGGACAGCGGGGACAAAGACCCAGTACTTC.

V usage is TRBV4-1 and J usage is TRBJ1-1, with D perhaps TRBD1 (6 bases). Looked up from germline, CDR1 is MGHRA and CDR2 is YSYEKL. CDR3 length: 16 residues. The germline V and J ends were trimmed by 1 base and 1 base, with 13 bases remaining between them. The CDR3 DNA reads TGCGCCAGCAGCCAAGTTAGGACAGTCGAGAACACTGAAGCTTTCTTT. It specifies CASSQVRTVENTEAFF.

The sample holds a few counts of this clonotype. CDR3 coding DNA: TGTGCCAGCCGGCAGGGCAATAATTCACCCCTCCACTTT. As protein: CASRQGNNSPLHF. The J gene is TRBJ1-6, the V gene TRBV7-9, with D maybe TRBD1 (5 bases). The germline gives CDR1 SEHNR, CDR2 FQNEAQ (reference sequence). V lost 8 bases and J lost 5, with 10 bases in between. This CDR3 region has 13 residues.

The V and J genes are TRBV7-9 and TRBJ1-1, with D hard to call. The CDR3 extends over 16 amino acids. Deletions cut 5 bases from V and 11 bases from J, with 27 bases between. Per the germline V gene, CDR1 is SEHNR and CDR2 is FQNEAQ (reference sequence). The CDR3 nucleotides read TGTGCCAGCAGCCTTGACACGGGGTATGATGGCTACACCGCTTTCTTT. This codes for CASSLDTGYDGYTAFF.

Notes on this clonotype: One base away lies a much larger clone, so this may be a sequencing read error. The chain recombines TRBV5-6 with TRBJ1-1; D is uncertain. Germline values: CDR1 SGHDT, CDR2 YYEEEE. V gave up 4 bases and J gave up 4 bases, with 17 bases separating them. The CDR3 is made up of 15 amino acids. The CDR3 region is CASSMGPLGGTEAFF. For the CDR3, the DNA is TGTGCCAGCAGCATGGGCCCTCTGGGAGGCACTGAAGCTTTCTTT.

This clonotype was found once. One end of the junction varies from germline; a read error may be responsible. The J gene is TRBJ1-5, the V gene TRBV7-2; tentatively, D is TRBD1 (6 bases). The CDR3 is made up of 14 amino acids. Germline values: CDR1 SGHTA, CDR2 FQGNSA. The CDR3 loop reads CATSSRGEAFFRQF. As DNA, the CDR3 is TGTGCCACCAGCTCCAGGGGAGAAGCTTTCTTTCGGCAATTT.

The chain joins TRBV7-3 to TRBJ1-5; D gene uncertain. The CDR3 totals 13 residues. The V gene lost 5 bases and the J gene lost 15 bases, with 20 bases spanning the gap. In germline, CDR1 is SGHTA, CDR2 FQGTGA. In DNA form, the CDR3 reads TGTGCCAGCAGCCTAGCGAACGGGGAAACCCCGCATTTT. Residues: CASSLANGETPHF.

The rearrangement joins TRBV18 to TRBJ1-1, with 7 nucleotides matching TRBD1. Germline lookup yields CDR1 KGHSH and CDR2 LQKENI. The J segment lost 4 bases and the V segment lost 5 bases, leaving 4 bases of the junction unmatched. The length of the CDR3 is 13 residues. The CDR3 bases are TGTGCCAGCTCAACAGGGGCTCTCACTGAAGCTTTCTTT. The encoded protein is CASSTGALTEAFF.

This chain connects TRBV19 to TRBJ1-6; maybe TRBD1 (6 bases). The CDR3 loop spans 12 amino acids. Germline CDR1 reads LNHDA; CDR2 reads SQIVND (reference sequence). V was trimmed by 8 bases and J by 13 bases, leaving 15 bases between them. The CDR3 DNA sequence: TGTGCCAGTTTGGGCCAGGGGAGCCCCCTCCACTTT. Its translation: CASLGQGSPLHF. Filled out from reference TRBV19 and TRBJ1-6, the complete variable domain reads DGGITQSPKYLFRKEGQNVTLSCEQNLNHDAMYWYRQDPGQGLRLIYYSQIVNDFQKGDIAEGYSVSREKKESFPLTVTSAQKNPTAFYLCASLGQGSPLHFGNGTRLTVT.

This clonotype has a count of ten or more. This rearrangement joins TRBV10-3 to TRBJ1-3; TRBD1 agrees at 8 bases. Trimming took 4 bases from V and 6 from J; bases not matched to a gene: 5. The germline CDR1 and CDR2 sequences are ENHRY and SYGVKD. The CDR3 length is 14 residues. CDR3 amino acids: CAISADRAENTIYF. The CDR3 coding sequence is TGTGCCATCAGTGCGGACAGGGCGGAAAACACCATATATTTT.